The sample holds one count of the clone carrying this T cell receptor beta chain. Its antigen is not known. Treatment here: roughly ten-day PBMC culture with coronavirus spike peptide pools or control peptides (ViraFEST assay). The Oncomine TCR Beta short-read assay sequenced DNA from cultured CD4+ T cells. Each CDR3 protein is one row after TCRdb ran MiXCR on the PCR reads. The sample has 20,000 or so distinct CDR3 sequences, 60% to 80% seen once; the top ten hold approximately 8%. The data were obtained in a study of vaccination and CD4 T cells after COVID-19. Study results and limitations: Going from roughly 22 to 38, median SARS-CoV-2-reactive clonotypes did not rise significantly.

CDR3 length equals 16 residues. Germline CDR1 and CDR2: MDHEN and SYDVKM. Trimming at V came to 6 bases and at J to 6 bases, leaving 9 bases not matched to a gene. This chain uses TRBV28 with TRBJ2-3; 13 bases line up with TRBD2. The origin of this receptor is a human donor who had recovered from COVID-19. Specimen: CD4+ T cells from blood, cultured in vitro. CDR3 DNA sequence: TGTGCCAGCAGATACCGGACTAGCGGGAGTCCCGATACGCAGTATTTT. Its translation: CASRYRTSGSPDTQYF.